This entry is about one TCR beta chain. Its matching antigen is unknown. This record belongs to a study of cytomegalovirus exposure and HLA in healthy donors. Points from the study as a whole: Overall, 164 TCR beta chains were annotated as cytomegalovirus-associated.

The study ran its PCR with 60 Vbeta and 13 Jbeta primers. Sequenced by immunoSEQ multiplex PCR; TCRdb stores in-frame clones only, minus some. The sample contains over 150,000 clones, about two thirds of which appear only once. J was trimmed by 6 bases and V by 0 bases; bases with no gene match: 3. There are 15 residues in the CDR3. Germline-derived CDR1 and CDR2 are KGHSH and LQKENI. The sequencing input was PBMCs. The chain carries TRBV18 and TRBJ2-1, with TRBD2 matching 9 bases. The receptor's source is a woman between 25 and 40 years old in good health and CMV-seronegative. CDR3 region: CASSPPVAGVNEQFF. The CDR3, as DNA: TGTGCCAGCTCACCACCGGTAGCGGGGGTCAATGAGCAGTTCTTC.